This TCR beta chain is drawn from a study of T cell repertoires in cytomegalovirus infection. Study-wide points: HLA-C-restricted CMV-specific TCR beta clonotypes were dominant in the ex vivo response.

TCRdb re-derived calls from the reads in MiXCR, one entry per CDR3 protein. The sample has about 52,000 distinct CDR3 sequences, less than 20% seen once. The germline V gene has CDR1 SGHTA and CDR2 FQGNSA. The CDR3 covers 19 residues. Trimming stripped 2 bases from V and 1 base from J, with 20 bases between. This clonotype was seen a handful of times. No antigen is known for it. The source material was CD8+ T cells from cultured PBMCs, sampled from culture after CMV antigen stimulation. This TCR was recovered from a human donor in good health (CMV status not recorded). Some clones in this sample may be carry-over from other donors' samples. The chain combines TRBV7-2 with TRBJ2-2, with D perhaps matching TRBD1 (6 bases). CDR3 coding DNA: TGTGCCAGCAGCTTAACCGACAGGAGCCTACCTAGGAACACCGGGGAGCTGTTTTTT. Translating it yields CASSLTDRSLPRNTGELFF.